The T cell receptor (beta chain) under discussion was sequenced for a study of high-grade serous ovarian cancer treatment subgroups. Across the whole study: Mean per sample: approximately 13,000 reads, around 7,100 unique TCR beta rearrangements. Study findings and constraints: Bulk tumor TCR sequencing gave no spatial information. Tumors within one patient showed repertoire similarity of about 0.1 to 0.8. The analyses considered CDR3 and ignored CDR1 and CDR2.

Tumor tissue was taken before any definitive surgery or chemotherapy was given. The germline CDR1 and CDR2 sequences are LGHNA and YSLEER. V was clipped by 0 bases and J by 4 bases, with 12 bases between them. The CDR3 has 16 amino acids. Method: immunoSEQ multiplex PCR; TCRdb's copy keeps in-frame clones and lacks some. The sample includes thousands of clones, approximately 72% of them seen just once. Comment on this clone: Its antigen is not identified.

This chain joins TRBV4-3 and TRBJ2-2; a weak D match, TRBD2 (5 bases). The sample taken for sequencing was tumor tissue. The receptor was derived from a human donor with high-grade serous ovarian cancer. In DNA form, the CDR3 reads TGCGCCAGCAGCCAAGACCGGGGAGTAAGCACCGGGGAGCTGTTTTTT. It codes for CASSQDRGVSTGELFF.